Listed below are T cell receptor beta chains from one sample, sequenced in a study of cytotoxic CD8 clonotypes in ibrutinib-treated CLL. Assay: immunoSEQ multiplex PCR; the TCRdb copy retains only in-frame clones and omits some. Counted here are more than 140,000 clones, roughly 77% occurring once; the ten biggest clones make up around 30%. The material sequenced was PBMCs, taken after 12 months of ibrutinib treatment. These receptors originate from a human donor with chronic lymphocytic leukemia. Each CDR3 is given with its conserved first and last residue. The order of the fields is V gene, D gene, J gene, clone size, CDR3 DNA, CDR3 protein. The D gene is left open where the match is weak. Only part of the rows carry a size: once, few, many, or a class if the clone is expanded.

TRBV10-1	-	TRBJ2-7	few	TGCGCCAGCAGTGCCGCCGGGACTCCTGGCTTC	CASSAAGTPGF
TRBV2	TRBD2	TRBJ2-1	-	TGTGCCAGCAGTGATCCTAGCGGGGGGCGCATCTCCTACAATGAGCAGTTCTTC	CASSDPSGGRISYNEQFF
TRBV6-5	TRBD1	TRBJ2-7	-	TGTGCCAGCAGCACCGGGACAGTCCCCTACGAGCAGTACTTC	CASSTGTVPYEQYF
TRBV18	TRBD2	TRBJ2-1	-	TGTGCCAGCTCACCAGTGAGGACCGAGGGACTAGCGGATGAGCAGTTCTTC	CASSPVRTEGLADEQFF
TRBV7-9	-	TRBJ2-1	-	TGTGCCAGCAGCTTATGGGGGGATGAGCAGTTCTTC	CASSLWGDEQFF
TRBV29-1	TRBD2	TRBJ2-2	once	TGCAGCGTTGGGGGGACTAGCGGCAGTATCGGGGAGCTGTTTTTT	CSVGGTSGSIGELFF
TRBV25-1	TRBD1	TRBJ2-2	-	TGTGCCAGCAGTGAAAGGGACAGGGGATTGACCGGGGAGCTGTTTTTT	CASSERDRGLTGELFF
TRBV29-1	-	TRBJ1-4	-	TGCAGCGTTCGGCACGGTGTCGGTGAAAAACTGTTTTTT	CSVRHGVGEKLFF
TRBV27	-	TRBJ2-1	once	TGTGCCAGCAGCAGGGGGGGCTCCTACAATGAGCAGTTCTTC	CASSRGGSYNEQFF
TRBV10-2	-	TRBJ1-1	-	TGCGCCAGCGGCGCATATTCCACTGAAGCTTTCTTT	CASGAYSTEAFF
TRBV6-6	-	TRBJ1-2	few	TGTGCCAGCATCCGGGGGGCAGGCACGTTTAGTGGCTACACCTTC	CASIRGAGTFSGYTF
TRBV5-5	TRBD1	TRBJ2-7	many	TGTGCCAGCAGCCCGGGACAGGCTTACTACGAGCAGTACTTC	CASSPGQAYYEQYF
TRBV4-1	-	TRBJ2-7	-	TGCGCCAGCAGCCGCGACGACAGGGAGGGGATCTACGAGCAGTACTTC	CASSRDDREGIYEQYF
TRBV29-1	-	TRBJ1-1	-	TGCAGCGCCGTTCGACAGGCCCTGGGCTTGAACACTGAAGCTTTCTTT	CSAVRQALGLNTEAFF
TRBV27	TRBD1	TRBJ2-7	-	TGTGCCAGCAGTTTATCAGGGGGCAGGACCCAGCAGTACTTC	CASSLSGGRTQQYF
TRBV7-9	-	TRBJ1-2	-	TGTGCCAGCAGCCAGCAGCAGGGGTCCTATGGCTACACCTTC	CASSQQQGSYGYTF
TRBV7-9	TRBD1	TRBJ2-1	-	TGTGCCAGCAGCTTCCCGTGGACAGGGTCGGGTGAGCAGTTCTTC	CASSFPWTGSGEQFF
TRBV11-3	TRBD1	TRBJ2-7	-	TGTGCCAGCAGCCCCCACGGACAGGGCTACGAGCAGTACTTC	CASSPHGQGYEQYF
TRBV7-9	TRBD1	TRBJ2-7	-	TGTGCCAGCAGCTCGTACAGGGGACCGGCGTACGAGCAGTACTTC	CASSSYRGPAYEQYF
TRBV7-9	TRBD2	TRBJ2-7	-	TGTGCCAGCAGCCAGGGACTAGCGGGGGGGCCGGTGCAGTACTTC	CASSQGLAGGPVQYF
TRBV18	-	TRBJ2-3	-	TGTGCCAGCTCACCACCTGTGGGCACTAGCACAGATACGCAGTATTTT	CASSPPVGTSTDTQYF
TRBV7-7	-	TRBJ2-2	once	TGTGCTAGCAGCTTCGGACAGAGCACCGGGGAGCTGTTTTTT	CASSFGQSTGELFF
TRBV6-1	TRBD1	TRBJ1-4	-	TGTGCCAGCATGACGGGACAGGAGAAGGAAAAACTGTTTTTT	CASMTGQEKEKLFF
TRBV6-5	-	TRBJ1-2	-	TGTGCCAGCAGTTTGGGGGGATCAGTCTATGGCTACACCTTC	CASSLGGSVYGYTF
TRBV7-2	-	TRBJ2-7	-	TGTGCCAGCAGCTCCCTTGACTACCTCGAGCAGTACTTC	CASSSLDYLEQYF
TRBV18	-	TRBJ2-7	-	TGTGCCAGCTCACCTGCCTCATCAACCGACAACGAGCAGTACTTC	CASSPASSTDNEQYF
TRBV4-1	-	TRBJ2-1	-	TGCGCCAGCAGCCACAATGGAGCTTTCACGGATGAGCAGTTCTTC	CASSHNGAFTDEQFF
TRBV5-8	-	TRBJ2-2	-	TGTGCCAGCAGCATGGTGGGGGCGCGGACCGGGGAGCTGTTTTTT	CASSMVGARTGELFF
TRBV7-9	-	TRBJ1-1	-	TGTGCCAGCAGCCAGACCGCTTTCACTGAAGCTTTCTTT	CASSQTAFTEAFF
TRBV5-4	-	TRBJ2-5	-	TGTGCCAGCAGCTTTCAACAGTTCCAAGAGACCCAGTACTTC	CASSFQQFQETQYF
TRBV5-1	-	TRBJ2-3	once	TGCGCCAGCAGCCCCCAAGGGACCACAGATACGCAGTATTTT	CASSPQGTTDTQYF
TRBV27	-	TRBJ2-7	once	TGCGCCAGCAGTTCCGGGACAGGGGGGGGACTAGCGGGCTCCTACGAGCAGTACTTC	CASSSGTGGGLAGSYEQYF
TRBV19	-	TRBJ1-1	-	TGTGCCAGTAGCCGACGTATGATGAACACTGAAGCTTTCTTT	CASSRRMMNTEAFF
TRBV30	TRBD1	TRBJ1-4	-	TGTGCCTGGAGTGTAAGGGACAGTCGCGAAAAACTGTTTTTT	CAWSVRDSREKLFF
TRBV2	TRBD1	TRBJ1-4	-	TGTGCCAGCAGCAGACAGGGCGGGGACGAAAAACTGTTTTTT	CASSRQGGDEKLFF
TRBV2	TRBD1	TRBJ1-2	-	TGTGCCAGCAGTTTCCCTGGGACAGGGGGCAAGTACGGCTACACCTTC	CASSFPGTGGKYGYTF
TRBV6-5	-	TRBJ1-1	-	TGTGCCAGCAGAGAGCTGTCAGGAAACACTGAAGCTTTCTTT	CASRELSGNTEAFF
TRBV21-1	-	TRBJ2-7	-	TGTGCCAGCAGCAAAGAGGATAGCGGGGGACCCTACGAGCAGTACTTC	CASSKEDSGGPYEQYF
TRBV23-1	-	TRBJ1-5	-	TGCGCCAGCAGTCAGACGGGGCTTGCTATCAATCAGCCCCAGCATTTT	CASSQTGLAINQPQHF
TRBV9	TRBD2	TRBJ2-3	-	TGTGCCAGCAGCGTCAGGACTAGCGGGAGCTCAGATACGCAGTATTTT	CASSVRTSGSSDTQYF
TRBV6-6	TRBD1	TRBJ1-4	-	TGTGCCAGCAGTTTCACCCCGGGACAGGGTAATGAAAAACTGTTTTTT	CASSFTPGQGNEKLFF
TRBV28	-	TRBJ2-7	-	TGTGCCAGCAGGGGTCTTTCCTACGAGCAGTACTTC	CASRGLSYEQYF
TRBV7-2	-	TRBJ2-3	-	TGTGCCAGCAGCCCGTTAAATACAGATACGCAGTATTTT	CASSPLNTDTQYF
TRBV7-8	TRBD2	TRBJ2-5	-	TGTGCCAGCAGCTTAACGAGCACCCGGGGGGGACAAGAGACCCAGTACTTC	CASSLTSTRGGQETQYF
TRBV28	-	TRBJ1-4	few	TGTGCCAGCAGCTCCACCAGGGACACTAATGAAAAACTGTTTTTT	CASSSTRDTNEKLFF
TRBV5-1	TRBD1	TRBJ1-4	-	TGCGCCAGCAGCTTCCGGGACAGTCGCGATGAAAAACTGTTTTTT	CASSFRDSRDEKLFF
TRBV19	-	TRBJ1-5	-	TGTGCCACCAAGTCCGAGGGTCGTCAGCCCCAGCATTTT	CATKSEGRQPQHF
TRBV18	-	TRBJ1-1	-	TGTGCCAGCTCACCCATTCAGGGGTTGAACACTGAAGCTTTCTTT	CASSPIQGLNTEAFF
TRBV30	-	TRBJ2-1	-	TGTGCCTGGAGTGTTGGGGGATCCTACAATGAGCAGTTCTTC	CAWSVGGSYNEQFF
TRBV18	-	TRBJ2-7	-	TGTGCCAGCTCACCACGACAGTTCTACGAGCAGTACTTC	CASSPRQFYEQYF
TRBV10-3	TRBD2	TRBJ2-7	-	TGTGCCATCAGTGAGTCTTACAATAGCGGGGGGGCCCTCTACGAGCAGTACTTC	CAISESYNSGGALYEQYF
TRBV6-1	TRBD1	TRBJ1-2	-	TGTGCCAGCGGGGACAGGGTTTACTATGGCTACACCTTC	CASGDRVYYGYTF
TRBV28	-	TRBJ2-5	-	TGTGCCAGTGGCCGGGGGGAGACCCAGTACTTC	CASGRGETQYF
TRBV11-2	-	TRBJ2-1	-	TGTGCCAGCAGCTTATCAGGGGAAAATTTCAATGAGCAGTTCTTC	CASSLSGENFNEQFF